The TCR beta chain under discussion was sequenced for a study of T cell responses to AZD1222 COVID-19 vaccine. CDR3 length: 13 residues. From germline, CDR1 is SGHDT and CDR2 YYEEEE. V lost 0 bases and J 13 bases, leaving 13 bases between the germline ends. This clone showed up just a few times. Profiling relied on immunoSEQ multiplex PCR, and the TCRdb table lists in-frame clones only, not all of them. Of roughly 97,000 clones listed, more than 70% were seen once; the top ten hold about 2.8%. This receptor was identified in an adult in good health. The V gene is TRBV5-6, the J gene TRBJ1-4; D is ambiguous. The sequencing used peripheral blood, collected on day 0 of AZD1222 vaccination. The CDR3: CASSLVAGVRLFF. The CDR3 DNA sequence: TGTGCCAGCAGCTTGGTTGCGGGCGTCCGACTGTTTTTT.